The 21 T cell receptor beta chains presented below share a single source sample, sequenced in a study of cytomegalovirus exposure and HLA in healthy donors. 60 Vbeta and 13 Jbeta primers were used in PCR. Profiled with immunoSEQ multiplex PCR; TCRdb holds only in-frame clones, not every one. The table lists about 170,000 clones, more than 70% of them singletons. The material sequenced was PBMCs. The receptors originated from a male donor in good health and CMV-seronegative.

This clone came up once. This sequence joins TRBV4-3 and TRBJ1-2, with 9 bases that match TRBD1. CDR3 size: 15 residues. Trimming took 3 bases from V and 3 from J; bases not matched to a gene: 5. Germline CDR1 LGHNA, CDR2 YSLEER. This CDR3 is CASSHATGGHYGYTF. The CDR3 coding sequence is TGCGCCAGCAGCCACGCGACAGGGGGTCACTATGGCTACACCTTC.

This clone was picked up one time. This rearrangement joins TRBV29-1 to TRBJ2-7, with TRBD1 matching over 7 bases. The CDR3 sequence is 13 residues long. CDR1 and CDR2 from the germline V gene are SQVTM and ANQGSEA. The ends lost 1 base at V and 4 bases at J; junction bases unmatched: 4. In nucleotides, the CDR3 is TGCAGCGTTGAAGGGACAGGTACTTACGAGCAGTACTTC. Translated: CSVEGTGTYEQYF.

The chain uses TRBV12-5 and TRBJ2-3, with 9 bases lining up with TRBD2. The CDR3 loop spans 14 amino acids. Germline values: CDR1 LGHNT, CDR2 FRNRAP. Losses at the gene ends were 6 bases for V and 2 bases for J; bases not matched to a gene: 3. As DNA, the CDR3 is TGTGCTAGTGGATTAGCGGGGGCCACAGATACGCAGTATTTT. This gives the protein CASGLAGATDTQYF.

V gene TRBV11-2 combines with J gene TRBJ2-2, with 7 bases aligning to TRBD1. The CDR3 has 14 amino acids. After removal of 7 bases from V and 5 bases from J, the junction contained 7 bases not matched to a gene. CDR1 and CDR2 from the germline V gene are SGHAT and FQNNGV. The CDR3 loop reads CASNRGRRTGELFF. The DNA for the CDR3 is TGTGCCAGCAACAGGGGAAGGCGAACCGGGGAGCTGTTTTTT.

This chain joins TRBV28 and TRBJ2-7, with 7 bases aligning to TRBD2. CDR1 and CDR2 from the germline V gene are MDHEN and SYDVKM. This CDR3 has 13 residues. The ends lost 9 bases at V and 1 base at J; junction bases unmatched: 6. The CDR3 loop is CASGGSSSYEQYF. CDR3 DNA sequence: TGTGCCAGTGGCGGGAGCTCGTCCTACGAGCAGTACTTC.

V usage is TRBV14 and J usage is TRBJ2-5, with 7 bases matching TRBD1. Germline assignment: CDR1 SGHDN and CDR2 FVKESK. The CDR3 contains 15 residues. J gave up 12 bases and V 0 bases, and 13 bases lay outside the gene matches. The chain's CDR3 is CASSQDNPPGTAKYF. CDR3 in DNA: TGTGCCAGCAGCCAAGACAACCCCCCCGGGACAGCTAAGTACTTC.

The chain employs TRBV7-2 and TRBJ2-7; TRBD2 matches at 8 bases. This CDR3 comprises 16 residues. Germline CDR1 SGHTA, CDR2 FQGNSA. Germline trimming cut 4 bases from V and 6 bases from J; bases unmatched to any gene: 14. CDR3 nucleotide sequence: TGTGCCAGCAGCTCCTACGACTTTGGGAGCGGGAGCGAGCAGTACTTC. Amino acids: CASSSYDFGSGSEQYF.

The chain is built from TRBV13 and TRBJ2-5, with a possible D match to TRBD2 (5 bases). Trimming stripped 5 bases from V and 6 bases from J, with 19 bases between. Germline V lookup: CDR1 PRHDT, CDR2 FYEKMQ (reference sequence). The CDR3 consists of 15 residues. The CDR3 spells CASSPGRTGRKTQYF. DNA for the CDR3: TGTGCCAGCAGCCCCGGCCGGACGGGGAGAAAGACCCAGTACTTC.

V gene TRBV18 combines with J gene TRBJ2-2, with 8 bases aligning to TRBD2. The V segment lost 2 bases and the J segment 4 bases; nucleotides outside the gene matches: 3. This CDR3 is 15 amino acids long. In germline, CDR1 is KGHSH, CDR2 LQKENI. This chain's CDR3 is CASSPTGTSTGELFF. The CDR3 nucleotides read TGTGCCAGCTCACCAACCGGGACTAGCACCGGGGAGCTGTTTTTT.

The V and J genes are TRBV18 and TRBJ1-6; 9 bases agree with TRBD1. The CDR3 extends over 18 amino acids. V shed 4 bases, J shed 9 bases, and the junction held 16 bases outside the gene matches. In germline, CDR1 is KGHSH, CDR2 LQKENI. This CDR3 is CASSQTVPGQGRSSPLHF. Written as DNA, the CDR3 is TGTGCCAGCTCACAGACGGTCCCGGGACAGGGAAGGTCTTCACCCCTCCACTTT.

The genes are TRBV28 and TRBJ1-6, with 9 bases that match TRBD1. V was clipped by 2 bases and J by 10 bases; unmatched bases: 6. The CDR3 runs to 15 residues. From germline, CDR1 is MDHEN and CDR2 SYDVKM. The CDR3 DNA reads TGTGCCAGCAGTTTAGGGGACAGGGTTGGGTCACCCCTCCACTTT. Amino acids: CASSLGDRVGSPLHF.

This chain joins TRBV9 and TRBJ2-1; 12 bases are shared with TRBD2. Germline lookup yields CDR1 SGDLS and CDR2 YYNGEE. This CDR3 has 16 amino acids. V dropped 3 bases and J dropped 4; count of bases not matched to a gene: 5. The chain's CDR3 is CASSDRLAGEYNEQFF. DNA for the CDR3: TGTGCCAGCAGCGATAGACTAGCGGGAGAATACAATGAGCAGTTCTTC.

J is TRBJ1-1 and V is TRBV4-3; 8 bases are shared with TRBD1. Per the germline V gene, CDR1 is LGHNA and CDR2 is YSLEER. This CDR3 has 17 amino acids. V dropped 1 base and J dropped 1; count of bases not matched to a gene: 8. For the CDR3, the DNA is TGCGCCAGCAGCCAAGGTCATACGACAGGGGCGAACACTGAAGCTTTCTTT. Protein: CASSQGHTTGANTEAFF.

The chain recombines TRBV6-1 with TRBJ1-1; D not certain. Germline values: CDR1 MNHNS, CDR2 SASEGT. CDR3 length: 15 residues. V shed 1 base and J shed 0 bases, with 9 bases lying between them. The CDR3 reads CASSEDYTVNTEAFF. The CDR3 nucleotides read TGTGCCAGCAGTGAAGATTACACCGTGAACACTGAAGCTTTCTTT.

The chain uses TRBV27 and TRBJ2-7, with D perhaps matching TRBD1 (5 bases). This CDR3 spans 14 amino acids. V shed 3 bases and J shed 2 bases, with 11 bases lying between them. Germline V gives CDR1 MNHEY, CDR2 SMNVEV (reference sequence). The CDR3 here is CASSFTRVPYEQYF. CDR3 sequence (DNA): TGTGCCAGCAGTTTCACCAGGGTACCCTACGAGCAGTACTTC.

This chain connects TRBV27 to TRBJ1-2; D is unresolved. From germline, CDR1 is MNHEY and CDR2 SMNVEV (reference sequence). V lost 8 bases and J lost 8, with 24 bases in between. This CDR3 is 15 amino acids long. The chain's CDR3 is CASGNPSGLPGGYTF. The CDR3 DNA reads TGTGCCAGCGGAAACCCCTCGGGCCTACCGGGAGGCTACACCTTC.

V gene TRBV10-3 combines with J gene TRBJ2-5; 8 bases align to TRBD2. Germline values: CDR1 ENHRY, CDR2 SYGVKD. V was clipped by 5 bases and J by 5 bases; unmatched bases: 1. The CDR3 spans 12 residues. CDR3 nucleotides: TGTGCCATCAGTAGCGGGAGTGAGACCCAGTACTTC. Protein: CAISSGSETQYF.

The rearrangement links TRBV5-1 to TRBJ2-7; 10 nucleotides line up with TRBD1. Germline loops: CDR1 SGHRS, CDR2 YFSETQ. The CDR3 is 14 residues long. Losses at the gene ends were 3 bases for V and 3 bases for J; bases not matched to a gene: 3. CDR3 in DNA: TGCGCCAGCAGCTGGCGGGACAGGGGCTACGAGCAGTACTTC. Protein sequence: CASSWRDRGYEQYF.

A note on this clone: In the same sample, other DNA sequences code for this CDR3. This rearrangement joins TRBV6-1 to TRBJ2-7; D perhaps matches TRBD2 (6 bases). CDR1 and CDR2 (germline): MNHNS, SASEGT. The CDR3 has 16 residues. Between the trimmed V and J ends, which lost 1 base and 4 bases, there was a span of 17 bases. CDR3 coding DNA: TGTGCCAGCAGTGAAGAGCGGGCAGGGCGTCGATACGAGCAGTACTTC. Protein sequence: CASSEERAGRRYEQYF.

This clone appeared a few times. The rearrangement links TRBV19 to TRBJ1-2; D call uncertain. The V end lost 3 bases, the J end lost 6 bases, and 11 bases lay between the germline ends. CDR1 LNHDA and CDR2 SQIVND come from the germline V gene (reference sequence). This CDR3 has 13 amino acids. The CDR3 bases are TGTGCCAGTAGTATCAGGCAGATAGATGGCTACACCTTC. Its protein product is CASSIRQIDGYTF.

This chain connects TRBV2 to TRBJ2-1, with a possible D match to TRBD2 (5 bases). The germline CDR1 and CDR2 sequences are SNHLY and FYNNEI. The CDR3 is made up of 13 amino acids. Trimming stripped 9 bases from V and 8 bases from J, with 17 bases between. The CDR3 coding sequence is TGTGCCAGAGGAGCCCGGGGTAGTGATGAGCAGTTCTTC. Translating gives CARGARGSDEQFF. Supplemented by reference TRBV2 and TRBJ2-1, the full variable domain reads EPEVTQTPSHQVTQMGQEVILRCVPISNHLYFYWYRQILGQKVEFLVSFYNNEISEKSEIFDDQFSVERPDGSNFTLKIRSTKLEDSAMYFCARGARGSDEQFFGPGTRLTVL.